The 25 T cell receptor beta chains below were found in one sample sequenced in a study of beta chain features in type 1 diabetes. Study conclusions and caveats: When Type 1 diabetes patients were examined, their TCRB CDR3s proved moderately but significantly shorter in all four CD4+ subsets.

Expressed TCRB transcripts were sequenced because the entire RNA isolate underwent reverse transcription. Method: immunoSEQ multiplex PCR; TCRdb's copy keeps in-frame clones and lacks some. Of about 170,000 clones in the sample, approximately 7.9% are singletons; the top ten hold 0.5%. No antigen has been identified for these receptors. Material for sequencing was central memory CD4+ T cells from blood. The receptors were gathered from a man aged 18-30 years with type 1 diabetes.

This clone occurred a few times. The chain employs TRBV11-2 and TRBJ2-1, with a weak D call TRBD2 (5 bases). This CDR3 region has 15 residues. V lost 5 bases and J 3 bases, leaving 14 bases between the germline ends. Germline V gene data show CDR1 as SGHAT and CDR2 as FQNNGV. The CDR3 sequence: CASSPLRGIYNEQFF. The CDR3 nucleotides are TGTGCCAGCAGCCCCCTACGGGGAATCTACAATGAGCAGTTCTTC. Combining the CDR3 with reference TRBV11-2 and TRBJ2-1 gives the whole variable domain EAGVAQSPRYKIIEKRQSVAFWCNPISGHATLYWYQQILGQGPKLLIQFQNNGVVDDSQLPKDRFSAERLKGVDSTLKIQPAKLEDSAVYLCASSPLRGIYNEQFFGPGTRLTVL.

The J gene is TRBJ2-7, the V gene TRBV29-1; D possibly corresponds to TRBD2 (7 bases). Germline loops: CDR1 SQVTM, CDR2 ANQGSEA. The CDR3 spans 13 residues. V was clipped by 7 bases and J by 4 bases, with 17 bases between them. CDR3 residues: CSAGGIGGYEQYF. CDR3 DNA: TGCAGCGCCGGGGGGATAGGGGGATACGAGCAGTACTTC.

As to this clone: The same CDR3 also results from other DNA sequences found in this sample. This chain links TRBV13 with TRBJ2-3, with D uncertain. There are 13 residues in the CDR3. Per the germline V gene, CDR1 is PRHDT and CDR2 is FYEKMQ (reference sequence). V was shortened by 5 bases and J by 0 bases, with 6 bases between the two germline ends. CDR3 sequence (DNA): TGTGCCAGCAGCCCCCTCAGCACAGATACGCAGTATTTT. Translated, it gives CASSPLSTDTQYF.

The CDR3 DNA reads as TGTGCCACCAGGGACCCGGGGGGGCCTATTGGGGCTGAGCAGTTCTTC. Protein product: CATRDPGGPIGAEQFF. The J gene is TRBJ2-1, the V gene TRBV15; 8 bases agree with TRBD2. CDR3 size: 16 residues. Germline assignment: CDR1 LNHNV and CDR2 YYDKDF (reference sequence). V shed 6 bases, J shed 9 bases, and the junction held 16 bases outside the gene matches.

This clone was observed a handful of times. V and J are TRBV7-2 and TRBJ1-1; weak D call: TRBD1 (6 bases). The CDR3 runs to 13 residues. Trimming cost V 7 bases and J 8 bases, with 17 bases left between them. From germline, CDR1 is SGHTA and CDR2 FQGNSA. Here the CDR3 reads CASTQNRGGEAFF. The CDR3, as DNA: TGTGCCAGCACCCAGAATAGAGGGGGAGAAGCTTTCTTT.

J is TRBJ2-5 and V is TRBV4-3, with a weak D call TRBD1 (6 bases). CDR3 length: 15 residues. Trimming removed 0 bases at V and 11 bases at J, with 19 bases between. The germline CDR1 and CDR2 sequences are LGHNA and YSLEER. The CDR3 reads CASSQDPGAGWEQYF. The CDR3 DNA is TGCGCCAGCAGCCAAGATCCAGGGGCAGGGTGGGAGCAGTACTTC.

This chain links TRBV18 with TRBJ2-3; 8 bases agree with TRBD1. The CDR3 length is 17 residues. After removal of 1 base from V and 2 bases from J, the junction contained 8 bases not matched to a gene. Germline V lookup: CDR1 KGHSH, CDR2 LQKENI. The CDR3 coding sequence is TGTGCCAGCTCACCACAACAAGGACAGGGATCCACAGATACGCAGTATTTT. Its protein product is CASSPQQGQGSTDTQYF.

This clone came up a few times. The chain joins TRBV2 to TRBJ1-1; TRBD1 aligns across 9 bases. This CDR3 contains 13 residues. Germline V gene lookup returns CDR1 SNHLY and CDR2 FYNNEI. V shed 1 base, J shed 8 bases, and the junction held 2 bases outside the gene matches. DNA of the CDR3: TGTGCCAGCAGTGAAGAGGGACAGGGAGAAGCTTTCTTT. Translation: CASSEEGQGEAFF.

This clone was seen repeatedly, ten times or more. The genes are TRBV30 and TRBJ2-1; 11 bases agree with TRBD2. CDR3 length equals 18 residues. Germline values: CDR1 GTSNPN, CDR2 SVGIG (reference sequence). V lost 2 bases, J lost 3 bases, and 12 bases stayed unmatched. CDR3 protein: CAWSPSSGRPSFYNEQFF. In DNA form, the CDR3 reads TGTGCCTGGAGTCCTTCTAGCGGGAGGCCTTCTTTCTACAATGAGCAGTTCTTC. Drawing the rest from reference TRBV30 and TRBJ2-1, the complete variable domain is SQTIHQWPATLVQPVGSPLSLECTVEGTSNPNLYWYRQAAGRGLQLLFYSVGIGQISSEVPQNLSASRPQDRQFILSSKKLLLSDSGFYLCAWSPSSGRPSFYNEQFFGPGTRLTVL.

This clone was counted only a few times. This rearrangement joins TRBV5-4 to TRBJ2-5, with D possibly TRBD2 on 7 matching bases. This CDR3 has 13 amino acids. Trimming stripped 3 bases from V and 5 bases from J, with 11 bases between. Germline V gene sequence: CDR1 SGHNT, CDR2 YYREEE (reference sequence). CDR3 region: CASSWRGGETQYF. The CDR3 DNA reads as TGTGCCAGCAGCTGGAGGGGGGGGGAGACCCAGTACTTC.

The CDR3 here is CASTPSRTGGNYGYTF. Written as DNA, the CDR3 is TGTGCCAGCACCCCTTCCAGGACAGGGGGCAACTATGGCTACACCTTC. The chain uses TRBV5-4 and TRBJ1-2; 11 bases match TRBD1. The V segment lost 6 bases and the J segment 2 bases; nucleotides outside the gene matches: 9. The CDR3 covers 16 residues. Germline V lookup: CDR1 SGHNT, CDR2 YYREEE (reference sequence).

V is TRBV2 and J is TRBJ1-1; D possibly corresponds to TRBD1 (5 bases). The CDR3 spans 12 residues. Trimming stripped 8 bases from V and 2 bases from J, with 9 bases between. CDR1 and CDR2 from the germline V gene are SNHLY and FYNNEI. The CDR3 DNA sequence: TGTGCCAGCGGGGCGTATAACACTGAAGCTTTCTTT. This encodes CASGAYNTEAFF.

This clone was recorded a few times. This chain's CDR3 is CASSSKGAPSTEAFF. The DNA for the CDR3 is TGCGCCAGCAGCTCTAAGGGGGCTCCTAGCACTGAAGCTTTCTTT. V and J are TRBV5-1 and TRBJ1-1; 7 bases are a match to TRBD1. There are 15 residues in the CDR3. Germline lookup yields CDR1 SGHRS and CDR2 YFSETQ. Trimming cost V 3 bases and J 4 bases; bases outside gene matches: 9.

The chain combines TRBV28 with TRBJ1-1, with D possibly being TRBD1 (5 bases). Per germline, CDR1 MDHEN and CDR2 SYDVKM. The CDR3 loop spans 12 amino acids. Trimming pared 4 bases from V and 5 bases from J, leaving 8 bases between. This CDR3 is CASSSGGTEAFF. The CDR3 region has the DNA TGTGCCAGCAGTTCCGGGGGGACTGAAGCTTTCTTT.

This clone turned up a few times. CDR3 amino acids: CASSTGTGGETQYF. The CDR3, as DNA: TGTGCCAGCAGCACCGGGACAGGCGGTGAGACCCAGTACTTC. The rearrangement uses TRBV9 and TRBJ2-5; TRBD1 aligns across 8 bases. The trim removed 4 bases at V and 5 bases at J, leaving 7 bases unmatched. The CDR3 extends over 14 amino acids. From germline, CDR1 is SGDLS and CDR2 YYNGEE.

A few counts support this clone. The CDR3 reads CASSATSGGGTGELFF. For the CDR3, the DNA is TGTGCCAGCAGTGCGACTAGCGGGGGGGGCACCGGGGAGCTGTTTTTT. The chain couples TRBV25-1 to TRBJ2-2; TRBD2 matches at 14 bases. CDR1 is MGHDK, CDR2 SYGVNS, per germline. J lost 4 bases, V lost 4 bases, and 2 bases had no gene match. The CDR3 spans 16 residues.

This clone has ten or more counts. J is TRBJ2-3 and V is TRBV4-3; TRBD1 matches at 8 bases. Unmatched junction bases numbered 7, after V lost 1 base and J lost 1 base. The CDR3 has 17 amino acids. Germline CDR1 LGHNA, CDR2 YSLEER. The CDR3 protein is CASSQGTTGQGTDTQYF. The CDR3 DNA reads TGCGCCAGCAGCCAAGGTACAACGGGACAGGGCACAGATACGCAGTATTTT.

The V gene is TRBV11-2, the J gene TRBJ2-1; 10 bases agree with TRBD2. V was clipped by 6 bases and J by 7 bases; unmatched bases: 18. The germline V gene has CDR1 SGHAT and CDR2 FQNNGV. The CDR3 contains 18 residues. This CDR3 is CASSTYPSRSSGGNEQFF. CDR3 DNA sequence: TGTGCCAGCAGTACCTACCCATCCCGATCTAGCGGGGGAAATGAGCAGTTCTTC. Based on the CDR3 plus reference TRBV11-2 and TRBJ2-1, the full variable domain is EAGVAQSPRYKIIEKRQSVAFWCNPISGHATLYWYQQILGQGPKLLIQFQNNGVVDDSQLPKDRFSAERLKGVDSTLKIQPAKLEDSAVYLCASSTYPSRSSGGNEQFFGPGTRLTVL.

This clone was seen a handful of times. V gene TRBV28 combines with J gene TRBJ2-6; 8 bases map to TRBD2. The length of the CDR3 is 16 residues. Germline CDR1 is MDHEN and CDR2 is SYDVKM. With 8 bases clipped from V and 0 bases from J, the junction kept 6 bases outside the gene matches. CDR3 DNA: TGTGCCAGCTCACCGGGGGGGGGCTCTGGGGCCAACGTCCTGACTTTC. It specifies CASSPGGGSGANVLTF.

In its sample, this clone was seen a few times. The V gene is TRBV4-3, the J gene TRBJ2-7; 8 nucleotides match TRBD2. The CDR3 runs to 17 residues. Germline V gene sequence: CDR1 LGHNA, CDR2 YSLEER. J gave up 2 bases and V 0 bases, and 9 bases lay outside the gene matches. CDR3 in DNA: TGCGCCAGCAGCCAAGATTATGGGCGGGGGGACACCTACGAGCAGTACTTC. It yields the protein CASSQDYGRGDTYEQYF.

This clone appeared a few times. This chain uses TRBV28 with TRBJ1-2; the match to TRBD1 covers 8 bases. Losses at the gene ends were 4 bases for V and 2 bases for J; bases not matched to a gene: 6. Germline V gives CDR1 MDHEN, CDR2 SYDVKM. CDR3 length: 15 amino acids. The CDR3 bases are TGTGCCAGCAGTTCCGACCACAGGGGGAACTATGGCTACACCTTC. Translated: CASSSDHRGNYGYTF.

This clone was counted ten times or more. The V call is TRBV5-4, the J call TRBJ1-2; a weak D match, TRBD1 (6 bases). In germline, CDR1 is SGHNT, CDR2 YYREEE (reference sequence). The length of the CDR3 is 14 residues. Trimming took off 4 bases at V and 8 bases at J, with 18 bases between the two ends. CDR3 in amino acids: CASSGRTDTWGYTF. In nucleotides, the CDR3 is TGTGCCAGCAGCGGACGGACAGATACATGGGGCTACACCTTC.

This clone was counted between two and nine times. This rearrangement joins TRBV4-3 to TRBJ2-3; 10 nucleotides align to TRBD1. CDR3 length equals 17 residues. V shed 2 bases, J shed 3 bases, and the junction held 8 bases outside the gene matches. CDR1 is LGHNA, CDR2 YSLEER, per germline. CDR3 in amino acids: CASSQRGTGAGTDTQYF. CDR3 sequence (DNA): TGCGCCAGCAGCCAACGTGGGACAGGGGCAGGGACAGATACGCAGTATTTT.

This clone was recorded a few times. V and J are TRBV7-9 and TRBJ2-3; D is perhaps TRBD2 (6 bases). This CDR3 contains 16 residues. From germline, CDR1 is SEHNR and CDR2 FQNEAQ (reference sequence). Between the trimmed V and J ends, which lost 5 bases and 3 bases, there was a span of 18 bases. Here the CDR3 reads CASSPRETGVTDTQYF. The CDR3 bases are TGTGCCAGCAGCCCCCGGGAGACGGGGGTGACAGATACGCAGTATTTT.

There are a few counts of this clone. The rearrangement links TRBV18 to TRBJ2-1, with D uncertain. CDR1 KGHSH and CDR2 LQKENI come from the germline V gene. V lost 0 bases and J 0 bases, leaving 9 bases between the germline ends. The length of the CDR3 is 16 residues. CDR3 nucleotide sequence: TGTGCCAGCTCACCACCAGCCGCGAGCTCCTACAATGAGCAGTTCTTC. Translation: CASSPPAASSYNEQFF.